The rows below give T cell receptor beta chains drawn from one sample of a study of regulatory T cells in long-lasting Graves disease. TCRdb reanalysed the multiplex PCR reads using MiXCR and keeps one entry per CDR3 protein. Of about 470,000 distinct CDR3 sequences detected, about a fifth appear once; the ten largest clones hold 6.5% to 10%. The material sequenced was peripheral blood mononuclear cells (PBMCs), taken when the disease was refractory, from a patient treated with antithyroid drugs. Receptors originate from a female donor with Graves disease. The CDR3 runs from the conserved cysteine through the conserved F or W. Each record gives: J gene, clone size, V gene, D gene, CDR3 DNA, CDR3 protein. D genes are given only for firm matches. Not every row has a clone size; where given, it reads once, few, many or a size class.

TRBJ2-1 once TRBV11-2 . TGTGCCAGCAGCTTAGAGGGTGGTTTCTACAATGAGCAGTTCTTC CASSLEGGFYNEQFF
TRBJ1-2 . TRBV5-5 . TGTGCCAGCAGCTATTTGACAGGTTGGGGCTTCGATGGCTACACCTTC CASSYLTGWGFDGYTF
TRBJ1-6 few TRBV29-1 TRBD1 TGCAGCGTAGGGGACAGGAGTAATTCACCCCTCCACTTT CSVGDRSNSPLHF
TRBJ2-1 few TRBV12-3/TRBV12-4 TRBD1 TGTGCCAGCAGTCCGGGACAGGGTGTCTTTGGGTCCTACAATGAGCAGTTCTTC CASSPGQGVFGSYNEQFF
TRBJ2-3 . TRBV28 TRBD2 TGTGCCAGCAGTCCCTCTAGCGGGAGCACAGATACGCAGTATTTT CASSPSSGSTDTQYF
TRBJ1-1 many TRBV20-1 . TGCAGTGCCACGGCTGGGACTCCTACCTCGAACACTGAAGCTTTCTTT CSATAGTPTSNTEAFF
TRBJ2-7 . TRBV5-1 . TGCGCCAGCAGCACTGAGACGAGTACCTACGAGCAGTACTTC CASSTETSTYEQYF
TRBJ1-1 many TRBV9 TRBD1 TGTGCCAGCAGCGTGGGGACAGGCATGAACACTGAAGCTTTCTTT CASSVGTGMNTEAFF
TRBJ2-2 many TRBV27 . TGTGCCACCTCGTATCTGAACACCGGGGAGCTGTTTTTT CATSYLNTGELFF
TRBJ2-7 many TRBV2 . TGTGCCAGCAGGCAATCCTACGAGCAGTACTTC CASRQSYEQYF
TRBJ1-2 . TRBV11-2 . TGTGCCAGCAGCTTTGATAAAATCAAACCGGGCGGCTACACCTTC CASSFDKIKPGGYTF
TRBJ1-2 . TRBV19 . TGTGCCAGTAGTATCTCTCCCTCGGGGGGCTACACCTTC CASSISPSGGYTF
TRBJ1-1 . TRBV4-3 . TGCGCCAGCAGCCAAGCGGGGGCTTCGGGAGCTGAAGCTTTCTTT CASSQAGASGAEAFF
TRBJ1-5 . TRBV5-5 TRBD1 TGTGCCAGCAGCTCGCAGGGGGGCGTAGGCAATCAGCCCCAGCATTTT CASSSQGGVGNQPQHF
TRBJ1-1 many TRBV18 . TGTGCCAGCTCACTCCGGGACGCAGGATCGAACACTGAAGCTTTCTTT CASSLRDAGSNTEAFF
TRBJ1-1 many TRBV12-3/TRBV12-4 . TGTGCCAGCAGCGTACACCAGAACACTGAAGCTTTCTTT CASSVHQNTEAFF
TRBJ2-5 few TRBV7-2 TRBD2 TGTGCCAGCAGCTTTAGCGGGAGGGCCAACCTTTACTTC CASSFSGRANLYF
TRBJ2-7 few TRBV5-1 . TGCGCCAGCAGCTGGCCGCGGGCCTACGAGCAGTACTTC CASSWPRAYEQYF
TRBJ2-4 many TRBV6-1 TRBD2 TGTGCCAGCAGTGACCCGACTAGCGCGGGGCCGCGTAACATTCAGTACTTC CASSDPTSAGPRNIQYF
TRBJ2-7 many TRBV12-3/TRBV12-4 TRBD1 TGTGCCAGCAGCTTTGGGACAGTCTACGAGCAGTACTTC CASSFGTVYEQYF
TRBJ1-5 . TRBV20-1 . TGCAGTGCTAGAGATTTACTAGGGGGGTTTTCCAATCAGCCCCAGCATTTT CSARDLLGGFSNQPQHF
TRBJ2-1 . TRBV6-2/TRBV6-3 TRBD2 TGTGCCAGCAGTGAAGCGGGGCAGGAGCAGTTCTTC CASSEAGQEQFF
TRBJ2-7 . TRBV6-5 . TGTGCCAGCAGTTACACGCTAGGCGGCTCCTACGAGCAGTACTTC CASSYTLGGSYEQYF
TRBJ1-1 . TRBV10-3 . TGTGCCATCAGTCGACAGGAAGCGAACACTGAAGCTTTCTTT CAISRQEANTEAFF
TRBJ1-2 few TRBV5-5 . TGTGCCAGCAGCTTGTCAGACCTTACAAGTGGCTACACCTTC CASSLSDLTSGYTF
TRBJ2-2 few TRBV4-2 . TGTGCCAGCAGCCAAATAGGGGGTACCGGGGAGCTGTTTTTT CASSQIGGTGELFF